These 30 T cell receptor beta chains share one sample of origin, sequenced in a study of blood T cell repertoires in COVID-19 (dated by TCRdb to about 2020). Library preparation employed the immunoSEQ multiplex PCR assay. In its TCRdb copy, this immuneACCESS table keeps in-frame sequences only and misses some clones. Where compared with another copy, unresolved V genes explain less than half of these, and the others have no known cause. The sample yields 250,000 to 300,000 clones; 81% were counted once. Under 3% of the sample lies in the top ten. The material sequenced was peripheral blood. The receptors here all came from a woman aged 55-69 years with active or convalescent COVID-19.

CDR3 loop: CASSPTWRDRESYQPQHF. In nucleotides, the CDR3 is TGTGCCAGCAGTCCAACTTGGAGGGACAGGGAGAGCTATCAGCCCCAGCATTTT. The chain uses TRBV6-2 or TRBV6-3 and TRBJ1-5; 9 bases agree with TRBD1. From germline, CDR1 is MNHEY and CDR2 SVGEGT. The V and J ends lost 5 bases and 5 bases, in that order; junction bases with no gene match: 16. The CDR3 runs to 18 residues.

The V gene is TRBV5-6, the J gene TRBJ1-2; 10 nucleotides agree with TRBD1. The V gene end was trimmed by 2 bases and the J gene end by 4 bases; junction bases not matched to a gene: 17. There are 19 residues in the CDR3. Germline CDR1 reads SGHDT; CDR2 reads YYEEEE. CDR3 DNA: TGTGCCAGCAGCTTAAGGGGAAACCGGGACAGGGGAATTTTCTATGGCTACACCTTC. Amino acid sequence: CASSLRGNRDRGIFYGYTF. Together with reference TRBV5-6 and TRBJ1-2, the CDR3 gives the full variable domain: DAGVTQSPTHLIKTRGQQVTLRCSPKSGHDTVSWYQQALGQGPQFIFQYYEEEERQRGNFPDRFSGHQFPNYSSELNVNALLLGDSALYLCASSLRGNRDRGIFYGYTFGSGTRLTVV.

V and J are TRBV28 and TRBJ2-7; tentatively, D is TRBD1 (5 bases). Per germline, CDR1 MDHEN and CDR2 SYDVKM. The CDR3 sequence is 13 residues long. Trimming took 9 bases from V and 6 from J, leaving 18 bases between them. CDR3 DNA: TGTGCCAGTTCGACAGTCGTAAGGGGCGAGCAGTACTTC. The encoded protein is CASSTVVRGEQYF.

This clone was found a few times. V gene TRBV7-2 combines with J gene TRBJ2-1; 8 bases fit TRBD2. This CDR3 is built from 17 residues. CDR1 is SGHTA, CDR2 FQGNSA, per germline. Germline trimming cut 5 bases from V and 4 bases from J; bases unmatched to any gene: 13. DNA of the CDR3: TGTGCCAGCAGCCCGGCGGGGGGCCTCACTAAGTACAATGAGCAGTTCTTC. It yields the protein CASSPAGGLTKYNEQFF.

The V and J genes are TRBV6-5 and TRBJ1-1; 9 bases line up with TRBD1. V gave up 7 bases and J gave up 1 base; unmatched junction bases: 7. This CDR3 comprises 15 residues. Looked up from germline, CDR1 is MNHEY and CDR2 is SVGAGI. The CDR3 DNA reads TGTGCCAGCACCACACCGGGACAGGGGAACACTGAAGCTTTCTTT. Its translation: CASTTPGQGNTEAFF.

The chain uses TRBV5-4 and TRBJ1-6; 7 bases line up with TRBD1. Trimming took 10 bases from V and 6 from J; bases not matched to a gene: 7. This CDR3 contains 13 residues. Per germline, CDR1 SGHNT and CDR2 YYREEE (reference sequence). CDR3 region: CADSWDSNSPLHF. CDR3 bases: TGTGCCGATTCCTGGGACAGTAATTCACCCCTCCACTTT.

The genes are TRBV4-3 and TRBJ2-3, with a weak D call TRBD2 (6 bases). V lost 1 base, J lost 7 bases, and 18 bases lay in between. The CDR3 is 16 amino acids. In germline, CDR1 is LGHNA, CDR2 YSLEER. The CDR3, as DNA: TGCGCCAGCAGCCAAGCCGTATCCGGGGGAAGTAATACGCAGTATTTT. Amino acid sequence: CASSQAVSGGSNTQYF.

This clone has only one observation. This chain links TRBV6-5 with TRBJ2-7; D unclear. The CDR3 sequence is 11 residues long. CDR1 is MNHEY, CDR2 SVGAGI, per germline. The germline V and J ends were trimmed by 0 bases and 8 bases, with 5 bases remaining between them. Written as DNA, the CDR3 is TGTGCCAGCAGTTACTCGAACAAGCAGTACTTC. Translation gives CASSYSNKQYF.

The rearrangement links TRBV18 to TRBJ2-1, with D maybe TRBD2 (6 bases). CDR3 length equals 14 residues. Germline V gene lookup returns CDR1 KGHSH and CDR2 LQKENI. V lost 0 bases and J 7 bases, leaving 10 bases between the germline ends. The CDR3 DNA reads TGTGCCAGCTCACCACCGTCAGCGGGTAATGAGCAGTTCTTC. This encodes CASSPPSAGNEQFF.

V is TRBV29-1 and J is TRBJ2-3, with a weak D call TRBD2 (5 bases). Germline V CDR1 and CDR2: SQVTM, ANQGSEA. Trimming cost V 7 bases and J 1 base, with 9 bases left between them. The CDR3 contains 12 residues. The CDR3 reads CSAERGTDTQYF. DNA of the CDR3: TGCAGCGCAGAGAGGGGCACAGATACGCAGTATTTT.

CDR3: CASSLDGRGGYTF. The CDR3 coding sequence is TGTGCCAGCAGCTTAGATGGCAGGGGCGGCTACACCTTC. V is TRBV11-3 and J is TRBJ1-2; D possibly corresponds to TRBD1 (6 bases). This CDR3 has 13 amino acids. Germline values: CDR1 SGHNT, CDR2 YENEEA. Trimming took 0 bases from V and 8 from J, leaving 10 bases between them.

The chain joins TRBV5-1 to TRBJ1-1; D is undetermined. The germline V and J ends were trimmed by 4 bases and 4 bases, with 17 bases remaining between them. The CDR3 length is 15 residues. The germline gives CDR1 SGHRS, CDR2 YFSETQ. The CDR3 sequence is CASSRSNQEGTEAFF. The CDR3 nucleotides are TGCGCCAGCAGCAGATCGAACCAGGAGGGCACTGAAGCTTTCTTT.

The count of this clone is one. The chain has TRBV19 and TRBJ2-7; 8 positions match TRBD1. Unmatched junction bases numbered 6, after V lost 10 bases and J lost 7 bases. Germline CDR1 and CDR2: LNHDA and SQIVND (reference sequence). The CDR3 totals 11 residues. CDR3 DNA sequence: TGTGCCACAAGGACAGGGCGGGAGCAGTACTTC. The encoded protein is CATRTGREQYF. The whole variable domain, filled in from reference TRBV19 and TRBJ2-7, reads DGGITQSPKYLFRKEGQNVTLSCEQNLNHDAMYWYRQDPGQGLRLIYYSQIVNDFQKGDIAEGYSVSREKKESFPLTVTSAQKNPTAFYLCATRTGREQYFGPGTRLTVT.

The J gene is TRBJ2-1, the V gene TRBV7-2, with 8 bases matching TRBD2. The germline CDR1 and CDR2 sequences are SGHTA and FQGNSA. J gave up 6 bases and V 5 bases, and 9 bases lay outside the gene matches. There are 15 residues in the CDR3. CDR3 loop: CASSLGGALGNEQFF. The CDR3 coding sequence is TGTGCCAGCAGCCTCGGGGGGGCACTCGGCAATGAGCAGTTCTTC.

The chain is built from TRBV9 and TRBJ2-2; 7 bases fit TRBD1. Germline CDR1 SGDLS, CDR2 YYNGEE. Losses at the gene ends were 1 base for V and 4 bases for J; bases not matched to a gene: 4. The CDR3 has 15 residues. The DNA of the CDR3 is TGTGCCAGCAGCGTACAGGGGGATCGCACCGGGGAGCTGTTTTTT. It yields the protein CASSVQGDRTGELFF.

The chain couples TRBV24-1 to TRBJ2-2; TRBD2 might be the D (5 bases). Trimming removed 5 bases at V and 5 bases at J, with 20 bases between. The CDR3 covers 17 residues. CDR1 KGHDR and CDR2 SFDVKD come from the germline V gene. The DNA of the CDR3 is TGTGCCACCAGTGCACCTCTAGGAAGCGGTGGAACCGGGGAGCTGTTTTTT. Translated, it gives CATSAPLGSGGTGELFF.

The CDR3 sequence is CASSEAGGRDEQFF. The CDR3 DNA follows: TGTGCCAGCAGCGAGGCGGGGGGGCGGGATGAGCAGTTCTTC. The chain is built from TRBV11-3 and TRBJ2-1, with TRBD2 matching 9 bases. Germline V gene sequence: CDR1 SGHNT, CDR2 YENEEA. J was trimmed by 8 bases and V by 5 bases; bases with no gene match: 7. The CDR3 is 14 amino acids.

The chain links TRBV7-3 to TRBJ2-1, with TRBD2 matching 7 bases. The junction had 4 bases not matched to a gene; V was cut back by 2 bases and J by 0 bases. Germline loops: CDR1 SGHTA, CDR2 FQGTGA. The CDR3 length is 16 residues. The CDR3 sequence is CASSLVGGGSYNEQFF. CDR3 coding DNA: TGTGCCAGCAGCTTAGTAGGCGGGGGCTCCTACAATGAGCAGTTCTTC.

The genes are TRBV6-4 and TRBJ1-2; D unclear. Germline V gene lookup returns CDR1 MRHNA and CDR2 SNTAGT. Trimming pared 0 bases from V and 5 bases from J, leaving 40 bases between. The CDR3 is made up of 24 amino acids. CDR3 DNA: TGTGCCAGCAGTGACTCGAAAGGGAGGGCTAACACGCCTCCCTCGGAGTCGACCAGGTATGGCTACACCTTC. It translates to CASSDSKGRANTPPSESTRYGYTF.

This clone occurred a few times. The rearrangement joins TRBV30 to TRBJ1-3; 11 positions agree with TRBD1. The CDR3 contains 13 residues. The junction had 4 bases not matched to a gene; V was cut back by 8 bases and J by 4 bases. CDR1 is GTSNPN, CDR2 SVGIG, per germline (reference sequence). CDR3: CAGQGAKGNTIYF. CDR3 DNA sequence: TGTGCCGGACAGGGGGCGAAAGGAAACACCATATATTTT.

J is TRBJ2-3 and V is TRBV2; TRBD2 agrees at 7 bases. V was pared by 6 bases and J by 2 bases, with 8 bases of the junction left unmatched. From germline, CDR1 is SNHLY and CDR2 FYNNEI. This CDR3 spans 15 amino acids. CDR3 nucleotides: TGTGCCAGCAGCTGGGCGGGACTATACACAGATACGCAGTATTTT. Residues: CASSWAGLYTDTQYF.

The chain links TRBV7-6 to TRBJ2-3; TRBD2 agrees at 8 bases. CDR3 size: 15 residues. Germline V CDR1 and CDR2: SGHVS, FNYEAQ. Trimming removed 0 bases from V and 5 bases from J; junction bases left unmatched: 4. The DNA of the CDR3 is TGTGCCAGCAGCTTAGCCGGAAGCGGGGGAGATACGCAGTATTTT. Amino acid sequence: CASSLAGSGGDTQYF.

CDR3 bases: TGTGCCAGCAGCTTAGGGGGCGGGGGAGTAGGTGGCACAGATACGCAGTATTTT. Protein sequence: CASSLGGGGVGGTDTQYF. The gene calls are TRBV11-3 and TRBJ2-3, with 7 bases identical to TRBD2. V trimming: 1 base; J trimming: 1 base; junction bases outside the gene matches: 11. The CDR3 is 18 residues long. Germline loops: CDR1 SGHNT, CDR2 YENEEA. Based on the CDR3 plus reference TRBV11-3 and TRBJ2-3, the full variable domain is EAGVVQSPRYKIIEKKQPVAFWCNPISGHNTLYWYLQNLGQGPELLIRYENEEAVDDSQLPKDRFSAERLKGVDSTLKIQPAELGDSAVYLCASSLGGGGVGGTDTQYFGPGTRLTVL.

The V call is TRBV9, the J call TRBJ2-7; the match to TRBD2 covers 14 bases. After removal of 0 bases from V and 5 bases from J, the junction contained 7 bases not matched to a gene. The germline V gene has CDR1 SGDLS and CDR2 YYNGEE. The CDR3 extends over 17 amino acids. DNA for the CDR3: TGTGCCAGCAGCGTAGAGGGGACTAGCGGGGGCCTTGACGAGCAGTACTTC. Protein sequence: CASSVEGTSGGLDEQYF.

This chain links TRBV18 with TRBJ1-6, with 7 bases lining up with TRBD1. V trimming: 4 bases; J trimming: 8 bases; junction bases outside the gene matches: 8. Germline CDR1 and CDR2: KGHSH and LQKENI. The CDR3 extends over 15 amino acids. Here the CDR3 reads CASSRDRDGHSPLHF. The CDR3 region has the DNA TGTGCCAGCTCACGAGACAGGGATGGGCATTCACCCCTCCACTTT.

The J gene is TRBJ1-1, the V gene TRBV19, with 8 bases identical to TRBD1. CDR3 length: 13 residues. CDR1 LNHDA and CDR2 SQIVND come from the germline V gene (reference sequence). V gave up 8 bases and J gave up 4 bases; unmatched junction bases: 6. In nucleotides, the CDR3 is TGTGCCAGTGGGCCCGACAGGGGCACTGAAGCTTTCTTT. It translates to CASGPDRGTEAFF.

This clone was recorded a few times. An end of the junction differs from the germline gene, which may be a read error. The CDR3 DNA sequence: TGTGCCAGCTCCCCACGAGGAGGACAGGTTGATCAGCCCCAGCATTTT. It encodes CASSPRGGQVDQPQHF. The chain combines TRBV18 with TRBJ1-5; 7 bases agree with TRBD1. The CDR3 runs 16 residues. Germline lookup yields CDR1 KGHSH and CDR2 LQKENI.

The rearrangement uses TRBV11-3 and TRBJ2-5; 10 bases align to TRBD2. The CDR3 runs to 15 residues. Germline values: CDR1 SGHNT, CDR2 YENEEA. V gave up 0 bases and J gave up 5 bases; unmatched junction bases: 3. This CDR3 is CASSLESGGAETQYF. The CDR3 DNA reads TGTGCCAGCAGCTTAGAAAGCGGGGGGGCGGAGACCCAGTACTTC.

With regard to this clone: The junction shows a germline mismatch at one end, possibly a read error. The chain combines TRBV5-4 with TRBJ1-4, with 12 positions matching TRBD1. Germline V gene lookup returns CDR1 SGHNT and CDR2 YYREEE (reference sequence). The CDR3 contains 19 residues. The CDR3 nucleotides read TGTGCCAGCAGCTTAATTGGGACAGGGGGCGCCCGGACTAGTGAAAAACTGTTTTTT. This translates into CASSLIGTGGARTSEKLFF.

DNA for the CDR3: TGCGCCAGCAGCTTGATTAGCGGTTTGGAGACCCAGTACTTC. Encoded protein: CASSLISGLETQYF. The genes are TRBV5-1 and TRBJ2-5, with D possibly matching TRBD2 (6 bases). Germline values: CDR1 SGHRS, CDR2 YFSETQ. V was clipped by 1 base and J by 5 bases, with 12 bases between them. This CDR3 spans 14 amino acids. The complete variable domain, with remaining parts taken from reference TRBV5-1 and TRBJ2-5, reads KAGVTQTPRYLIKTRGQQVTLSCSPISGHRSVSWYQQTPGQGLQFLFEYFSETQRNKGNFPGRFSGRQFSNSRSEMNVSTLELGDSALYLCASSLISGLETQYFGPGTRLLVL.